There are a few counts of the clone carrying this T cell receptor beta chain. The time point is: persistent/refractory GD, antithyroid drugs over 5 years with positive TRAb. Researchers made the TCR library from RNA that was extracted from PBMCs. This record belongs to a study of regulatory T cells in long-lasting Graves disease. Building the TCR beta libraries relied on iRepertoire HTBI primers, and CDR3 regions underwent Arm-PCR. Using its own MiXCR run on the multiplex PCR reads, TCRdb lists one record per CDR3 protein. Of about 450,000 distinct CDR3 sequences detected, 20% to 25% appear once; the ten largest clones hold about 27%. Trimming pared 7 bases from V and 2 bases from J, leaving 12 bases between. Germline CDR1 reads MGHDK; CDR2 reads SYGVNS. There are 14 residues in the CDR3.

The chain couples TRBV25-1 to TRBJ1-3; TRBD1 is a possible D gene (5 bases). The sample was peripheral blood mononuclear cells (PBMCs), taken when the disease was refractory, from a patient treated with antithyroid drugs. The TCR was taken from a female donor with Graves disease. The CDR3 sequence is CASTEGEAGNTIYF. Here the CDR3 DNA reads TGTGCCAGCACCGAAGGGGAGGCTGGAAACACCATATATTTT.